This TCR beta chain was observed in a study of T cells in women clearing cervical HPV infection. Background on the study: Donors had HPV16-related CIN3 or worse; 2 had invasive cancer.

Study-wide results and limits: Unknown T-cell numbers per sample may underlie the richness differences.

All participants had a single incident cervical HPV16 infection, and prevalent HPV16 infections were excluded. The CDR3 sequence is 14 residues long. Per germline, CDR1 SEHNR and CDR2 FQNEAQ (reference sequence). Concerning this clone itself: The target antigen is unknown. One end of the junction fails to match germline, which may point to a read error. The read stops 3 residues short of the end of the CDR3; the missing end is completed from the germline J gene.

Average input was roughly 1,200 ng genomic DNA for immunoSEQ TCR beta CDR3 amplification. Using immunoSEQ multiplex PCR, the repertoire was profiled, and TCRdb retains in-frame clones only, with some absent. The record lists fewer than 50,000 clones, of which the ten most abundant hold 7% to 9.5%. The sample consisted of blood buffy coat. The receptor's source is a woman between 18 and 75 years old with a cervical HPV16 infection that either progressed to CIN3+ or cleared (not recorded which). V usage is TRBV7-9 and J usage is TRBJ2-7; D is perhaps TRBD1 (6 bases). The CDR3 bases that were read are TGTTCCAGCGCCACCCGTAAGGGGGACTACGAG. Translation gives CSSATRKGDYE. The entire CDR3 protein reads CSSATRKGDYEQYF.